This T cell receptor beta chain comes out of a study of blood T cell repertoires in COVID-19. Across the whole study: Acute and convalescent COVID-19 samples came from the United States, Italy and Spain. PBMCs, B-cell-depleted T cells, or T cells were the source of the cDNA or gDNA that made up the material.

TCRdb keeps only in-frame clones here, not all; method: immunoSEQ multiplex PCR. The data contain a few hundred thousand clones, approximately 86% of them singletons. The CDR3 is 16 residues long. Germline values: CDR1 LGHNA, CDR2 YSLEER. Trimming removed 1 base from V and 3 bases from J; junction bases left unmatched: 7. The chain employs TRBV4-3 and TRBJ2-3; 7 positions match TRBD2. This clonotype was obtained from a woman in her 30s who had recovered from COVID-19. Sequencing used peripheral blood. This CDR3 reads CASSQGAGSGTDTQYF. The CDR3 DNA is TGCGCCAGCAGCCAAGGGGCAGGTAGCGGGACAGATACGCAGTATTTT.